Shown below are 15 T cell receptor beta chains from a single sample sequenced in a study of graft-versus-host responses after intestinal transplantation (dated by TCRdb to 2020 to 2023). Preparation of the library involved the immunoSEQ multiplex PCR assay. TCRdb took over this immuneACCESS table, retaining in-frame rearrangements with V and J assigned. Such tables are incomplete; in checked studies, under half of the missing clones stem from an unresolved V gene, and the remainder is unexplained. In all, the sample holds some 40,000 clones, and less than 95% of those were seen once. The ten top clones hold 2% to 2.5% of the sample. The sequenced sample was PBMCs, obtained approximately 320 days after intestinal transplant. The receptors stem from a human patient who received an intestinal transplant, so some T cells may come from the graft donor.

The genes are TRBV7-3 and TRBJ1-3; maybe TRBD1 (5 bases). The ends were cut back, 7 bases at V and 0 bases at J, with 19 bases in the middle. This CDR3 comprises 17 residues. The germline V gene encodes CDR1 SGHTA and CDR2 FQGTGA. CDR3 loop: CASKRGPGGASGNTIYF. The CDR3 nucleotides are TGTGCCAGCAAAAGGGGTCCTGGAGGAGCCTCTGGAAACACCATATATTTT.

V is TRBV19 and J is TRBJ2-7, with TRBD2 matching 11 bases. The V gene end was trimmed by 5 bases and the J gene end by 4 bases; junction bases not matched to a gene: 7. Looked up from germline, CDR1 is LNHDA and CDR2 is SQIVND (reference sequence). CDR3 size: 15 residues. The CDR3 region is CASSRRTSGSYEQYF. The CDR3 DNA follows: TGTGCCAGTAGTCGACGGACTAGCGGGTCTTACGAGCAGTACTTC.

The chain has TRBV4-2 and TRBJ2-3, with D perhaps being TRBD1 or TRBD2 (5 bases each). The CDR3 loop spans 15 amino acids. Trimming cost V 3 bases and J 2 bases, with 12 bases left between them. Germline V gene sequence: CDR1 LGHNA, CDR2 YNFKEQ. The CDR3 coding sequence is TGTGCCAGCAGCCAGTGGGACGTAAACACAGATACGCAGTATTTT. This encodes CASSQWDVNTDTQYF.

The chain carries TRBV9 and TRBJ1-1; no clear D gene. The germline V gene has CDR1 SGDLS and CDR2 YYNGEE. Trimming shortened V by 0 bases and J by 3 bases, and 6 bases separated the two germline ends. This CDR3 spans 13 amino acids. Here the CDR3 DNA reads TGTGCCAGCAGCGTAGACGGGGACACTGAAGCTTTCTTT. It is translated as CASSVDGDTEAFF.

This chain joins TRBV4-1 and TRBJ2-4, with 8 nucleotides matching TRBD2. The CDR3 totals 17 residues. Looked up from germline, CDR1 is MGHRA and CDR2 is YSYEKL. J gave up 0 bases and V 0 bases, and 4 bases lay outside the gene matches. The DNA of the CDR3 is TGCGCCAGCAGCCAAGAAGGCACTAGCGGAGCCAAAAACATTCAGTACTTC. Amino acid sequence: CASSQEGTSGAKNIQYF.

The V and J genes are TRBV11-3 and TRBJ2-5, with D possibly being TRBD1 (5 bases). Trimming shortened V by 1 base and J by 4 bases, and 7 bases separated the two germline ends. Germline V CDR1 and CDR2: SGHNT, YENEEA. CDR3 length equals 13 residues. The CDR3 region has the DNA TGTGCCAGCAGCTTAGGTGGGGCAGAGACCCAGTACTTC. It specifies CASSLGGAETQYF.

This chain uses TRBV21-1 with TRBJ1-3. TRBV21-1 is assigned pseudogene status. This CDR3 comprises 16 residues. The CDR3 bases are TGTGCCAGCAGCAAAAAACAGGGGAGGGCTGGAAACACCATATATTTT. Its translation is CASSKKQGRAGNTIYF.

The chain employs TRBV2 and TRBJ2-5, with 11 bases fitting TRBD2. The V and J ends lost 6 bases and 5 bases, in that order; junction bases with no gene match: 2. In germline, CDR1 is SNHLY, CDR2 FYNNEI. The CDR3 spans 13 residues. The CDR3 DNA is TGTGCCAGCAGGACTAGCGGGGAGGAGACCCAGTACTTC. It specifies CASRTSGEETQYF.

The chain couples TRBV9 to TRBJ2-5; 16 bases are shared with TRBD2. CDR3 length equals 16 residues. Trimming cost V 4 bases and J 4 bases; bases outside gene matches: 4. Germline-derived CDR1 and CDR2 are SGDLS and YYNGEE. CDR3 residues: CASSPGTSGGAETQYF. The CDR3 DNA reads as TGTGCCAGCAGCCCCGGGACTAGCGGGGGGGCAGAGACCCAGTACTTC.

The CDR3 region is CASSQEDPASVGGNTIYF. The CDR3 DNA reads as TGCGCCAGCAGCCAAGAAGACCCGGCCTCTGTCGGTGGAAACACCATATATTTT. The V gene is TRBV4-1, the J gene TRBJ1-3; D call uncertain. Trimming took 0 bases from V and 3 from J, leaving 18 bases between them. This CDR3 has 18 residues. Germline values: CDR1 MGHRA, CDR2 YSYEKL.

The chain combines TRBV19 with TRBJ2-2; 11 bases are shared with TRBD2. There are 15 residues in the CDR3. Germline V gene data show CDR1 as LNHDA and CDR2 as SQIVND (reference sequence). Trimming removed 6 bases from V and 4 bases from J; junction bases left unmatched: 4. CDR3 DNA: TGTGCCAGTAGGCTAGCGGGAGGCCCCACCGGGGAGCTGTTTTTT. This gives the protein CASRLAGGPTGELFF.

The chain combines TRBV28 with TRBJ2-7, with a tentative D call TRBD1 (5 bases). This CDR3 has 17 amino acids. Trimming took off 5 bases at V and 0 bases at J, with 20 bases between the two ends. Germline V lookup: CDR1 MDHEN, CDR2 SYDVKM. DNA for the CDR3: TGTGCCAGCAGTCCGCGACTCACAGGCCCCAGCTCCTACGAGCAGTACTTC. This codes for CASSPRLTGPSSYEQYF.

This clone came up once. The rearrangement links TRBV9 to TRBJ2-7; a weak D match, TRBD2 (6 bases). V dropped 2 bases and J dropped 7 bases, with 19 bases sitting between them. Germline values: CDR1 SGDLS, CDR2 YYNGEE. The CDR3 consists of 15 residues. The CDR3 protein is CASSVGGPGRQEQYF. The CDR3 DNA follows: TGTGCCAGCAGCGTTGGGGGTCCGGGGAGGCAGGAGCAGTACTTC.

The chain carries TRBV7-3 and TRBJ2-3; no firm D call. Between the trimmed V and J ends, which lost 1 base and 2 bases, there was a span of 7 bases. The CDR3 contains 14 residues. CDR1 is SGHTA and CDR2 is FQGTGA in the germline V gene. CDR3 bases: TGTGCCAGCAGCTTAAGTCCCTCCACAGATACGCAGTATTTT. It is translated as CASSLSPSTDTQYF.

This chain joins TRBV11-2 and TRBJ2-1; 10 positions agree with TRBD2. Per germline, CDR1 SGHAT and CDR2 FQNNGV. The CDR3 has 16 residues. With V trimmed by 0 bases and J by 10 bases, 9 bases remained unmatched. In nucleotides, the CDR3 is TGTGCCAGCAGCTTAGATATAGGACTAGCGGTTATAGAGCAGTTCTTC. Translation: CASSLDIGLAVIEQFF.